This passage covers 24 T cell receptor beta chains from one sample sequenced in a study of T cell responses to AZD1222 COVID-19 vaccine. Here immunoSEQ multiplex PCR was the method, and the copy in TCRdb shows in-frame clones only, minus some. The table records 170,000 or so clones, roughly nine tenths of them present only once. The specimen was peripheral blood, collected on day 0 of AZD1222 vaccination. The receptors stem from an adult in good health.

The chain has TRBV25-1 and TRBJ2-7; possible D gene TRBD2, 5 bases. V shed 6 bases and J shed 5 bases, with 17 bases lying between them. Germline loops: CDR1 MGHDK, CDR2 SYGVNS. This CDR3 spans 14 amino acids. The CDR3 region has the DNA TGTGCCAGCAGACACGGGGATCCATGGGACGAGCAGTACTTC. Translated: CASRHGDPWDEQYF.

This chain links TRBV5-1 with TRBJ1-4, with a weak D call TRBD1 (5 bases). The CDR3 loop spans 12 amino acids. Trimming left V 0 bases short and J 14 bases short, with 11 bases between. Germline CDR1 and CDR2: SGHRS and YFSETQ. Written as DNA, the CDR3 is TGCGCCAGCAGCTTGGAAGGGGCCCTGCTGTTTTTT. Translating gives CASSLEGALLFF.

The chain uses TRBV10-2 and TRBJ1-4, with TRBD1 identical over 7 bases. Germline CDR1 is WSHSY and CDR2 is SAAADI. The CDR3 extends over 15 amino acids. With V trimmed by 6 bases and J by 2 bases, 6 bases remained unmatched. The CDR3 here is CASRGGGSTNEKLFF. The CDR3 bases are TGCGCCAGCAGGGGAGGGGGCTCGACTAATGAAAAACTGTTTTTT.

The chain uses TRBV6-2 or TRBV6-3 and TRBJ1-5; no clear D gene. V lost 5 bases to trimming and J lost 7 bases, with 6 bases between them. CDR1 and CDR2 from the germline V gene are MNHEY and SVGEGT. The CDR3 has 11 residues. The CDR3 spells CASSQGQPQHF. CDR3 DNA: TGTGCCAGCAGTCAAGGGCAGCCCCAGCATTTT.

V gene TRBV29-1 combines with J gene TRBJ1-1, with D possibly TRBD1 on 5 matching bases. The V gene lost 1 base and the J gene lost 1 base, with 10 bases spanning the gap. Germline V gene data show CDR1 as SQVTM and CDR2 as ANQGSEA. CDR3 length equals 14 residues. Here the CDR3 reads CSVEARATNTEAFF. DNA of the CDR3: TGCAGCGTTGAAGCCAGGGCAACGAACACTGAAGCTTTCTTT.

A note on this clone: This same CDR3 is encoded by further DNA sequences in the sample. This chain joins TRBV7-3 and TRBJ1-1; D not resolved. The CDR3 spans 14 residues. V was cut by 2 bases and J by 5 bases, with 12 bases left in between. Germline V lookup: CDR1 SGHTA, CDR2 FQGTGA. The CDR3: CASSLDRRGTEAFF. CDR3 sequence (DNA): TGTGCCAGCAGCTTAGACCGGCGGGGTACTGAAGCTTTCTTT.

The chain uses TRBV9 and TRBJ1-2; D gene unclear. The V gene's germline CDR1 is SGDLS and CDR2 YYNGEE. The V and J ends lost 0 bases and 8 bases respectively, with 11 bases between them. The CDR3 runs 13 residues. CDR3 in DNA: TGTGCCAGCAGCGTAGATTTGGTCGGGGGCTACACCTTC. This gives the protein CASSVDLVGGYTF. The full variable domain, in which reference TRBV9 and TRBJ1-2 provide the parts outside the CDR3, is DSGVTQTPKHLITATGQRVTLRCSPRSGDLSVYWYQQSLDQGLQFLIQYYNGEERAKGNILERFSAQQFPDLHSELNLSSLELGDSALYFCASSVDLVGGYTFGSGTRLTVV.

V is TRBV6-6 and J is TRBJ1-4; D remains ambiguous. V lost 8 bases and J lost 5, with 9 bases in between. The CDR3 spans 12 residues. Germline assignment: CDR1 MNHNY and CDR2 SVGAGI (reference sequence). The chain's CDR3 is CASGSANEKLFF. Written as DNA, the CDR3 is TGTGCCAGCGGATCAGCGAATGAAAAACTGTTTTTT.

The CDR3 protein is CASTGGPSYGYTF. CDR3 sequence (DNA): TGTGCCAGCACCGGGGGGCCCAGCTATGGCTACACCTTC. J is TRBJ1-2 and V is TRBV6-5, with D possibly TRBD1 on 6 matching bases. The length of the CDR3 is 13 residues. Germline CDR1 MNHEY, CDR2 SVGAGI. The germline V and J ends were trimmed by 7 bases and 4 bases, with 13 bases remaining between them.

The chain carries TRBV29-1 and TRBJ1-2, with TRBD1 as a possible D gene (5 bases). The germline V and J ends were trimmed by 1 base and 4 bases, with 13 bases remaining between them. Germline lookup yields CDR1 SQVTM and CDR2 ANQGSEA. The CDR3 runs to 14 residues. CDR3 sequence: CSVEGGAGGYGYTF. CDR3 coding DNA: TGCAGCGTTGAAGGTGGGGCGGGGGGCTATGGCTACACCTTC.

The chain recombines TRBV7-2 with TRBJ2-7; 8 bases agree with TRBD1. CDR1 is SGHTA and CDR2 is FQGNSA in the germline V gene. Trimming took 2 bases from V and 4 from J; bases not matched to a gene: 7. The CDR3 sequence is 15 residues long. The CDR3 region has the DNA TGTGCCAGCAGCTTAACAGGGGGAAGTGGATACGAGCAGTACTTC. Protein: CASSLTGGSGYEQYF.

The count of this clone is one. This sequence joins TRBV9 and TRBJ2-3; D tentatively fits TRBD1 or TRBD2 (5 bases each). V was cut by 3 bases and J by 3 bases, with 23 bases left in between. Germline V CDR1 and CDR2: SGDLS, YYNGEE. The CDR3 totals 18 residues. This CDR3 reads CASSAPKTRGRKTDTQYF. CDR3 DNA sequence: TGTGCCAGCAGCGCGCCTAAAACGAGGGGAAGGAAAACAGATACGCAGTATTTT.

The V gene is TRBV4-2, the J gene TRBJ2-2; 8 nucleotides agree with TRBD1. Germline trimming cut 1 base from V and 4 bases from J; bases unmatched to any gene: 2. The CDR3 consists of 15 residues. Germline V lookup: CDR1 LGHNA, CDR2 YNFKEQ. CDR3 in DNA: TGTGCCAGCAGCCAAGCGACAGGGGCCACCGGGGAGCTGTTTTTT. Residues: CASSQATGATGELFF.

The chain links TRBV11-2 to TRBJ2-2; D may be TRBD1 or TRBD2 (5 bases each). The CDR3 has 15 residues. Germline V CDR1 and CDR2: SGHAT, FQNNGV. V was clipped by 8 bases and J by 4 bases, with 17 bases between them. The CDR3 DNA reads TGTGCCAGCCGCACTAGGGCCGGGGCCACCGGGGAGCTGTTTTTT. The encoded protein is CASRTRAGATGELFF.

This chain connects TRBV18 to TRBJ1-1, with D uncertain. This CDR3 is 13 amino acids long. V dropped 0 bases and J dropped 7 bases, with 9 bases sitting between them. Germline V lookup: CDR1 KGHSH, CDR2 LQKENI. In nucleotides, the CDR3 is TGTGCCAGCTCACCACCGATGGCGTATGAAGCTTTCTTT. Encoded protein: CASSPPMAYEAFF.

The V gene is TRBV6-5, the J gene TRBJ2-7, with D unclear. The CDR3 covers 12 residues. The germline gives CDR1 MNHEY, CDR2 SVGAGI. The ends were cut back, 6 bases at V and 4 bases at J, with 10 bases in the middle. CDR3 nucleotides: TGTGCCAGCAGCTCGAGTAAATACGAGCAGTACTTC. This encodes CASSSSKYEQYF.

The chain links TRBV7-2 to TRBJ2-6; the D gene is possibly TRBD2 (5 bases). Per the germline V gene, CDR1 is SGHTA and CDR2 is FQGNSA. The length of the CDR3 is 15 residues. Trimming pared 5 bases from V and 2 bases from J, leaving 10 bases between. As DNA, the CDR3 is TGTGCCAGCAGCAAACTAGGGCCTGGGGCCAACGTCCTGACTTTC. Protein product: CASSKLGPGANVLTF.

V usage is TRBV6-5 and J usage is TRBJ2-5; perhaps TRBD2 as D (5 bases). Per germline, CDR1 MNHEY and CDR2 SVGAGI. Trimming took 7 bases from V and 3 from J, leaving 12 bases between them. The CDR3 consists of 13 residues. In DNA, the CDR3 is TGTGCCAGCAACGGGGATATGGAAGAGACCCAGTACTTC. Encoded protein: CASNGDMEETQYF.

The CDR3, as DNA: TGTGCCAGCAGCACCACAGGGGGCGTTGGCTACACCTTC. Translating it yields CASSTTGGVGYTF. The chain is built from TRBV11-2 and TRBJ1-2; TRBD1 aligns across 9 bases. J was trimmed by 7 bases and V by 5 bases; bases with no gene match: 5. Looked up from germline, CDR1 is SGHAT and CDR2 is FQNNGV. The length of the CDR3 is 13 residues.

This clone has only a few counts. The V call is TRBV27, the J call TRBJ1-2; a possible D gene is TRBD1 (6 bases). The germline V and J ends were trimmed by 4 bases and 2 bases, with 14 bases remaining between them. This CDR3 comprises 15 residues. The germline CDR1 and CDR2 sequences are MNHEY and SMNVEV (reference sequence). Written as DNA, the CDR3 is TGTGCCAGCAGTTACGCAGGGGACCCGAACTATGGCTACACCTTC. It codes for CASSYAGDPNYGYTF.

The chain carries TRBV5-4 and TRBJ2-5; 11 nucleotides agree with TRBD2. Germline CDR1 reads SGHNT; CDR2 reads YYREEE (reference sequence). With 9 bases clipped from V and 6 bases from J, the junction kept 7 bases outside the gene matches. CDR3 length: 13 residues. The CDR3 nucleotides read TGTGCCACCGGTAGCGGGGGGGCGAAGACCCAGTACTTC. Translated: CATGSGGAKTQYF. Filled out from reference TRBV5-4 and TRBJ2-5, the complete variable domain reads ETGVTQSPTHLIKTRGQQVTLRCSSQSGHNTVSWYQQALGQGPQFIFQYYREEENGRGNFPPRFSGLQFPNYSSELNVNALELDDSALYLCATGSGGAKTQYFGPGTRLLVL.

The rearrangement uses TRBV5-1 and TRBJ2-5; TRBD1 might be the D (6 bases). The V gene lost 4 bases and the J gene lost 4 bases, with 20 bases spanning the gap. The CDR3 is made up of 16 amino acids. CDR1 SGHRS and CDR2 YFSETQ come from the germline V gene. CDR3 region: CASSRGTARRVETQYF. CDR3 sequence (DNA): TGCGCCAGCAGCAGGGGGACGGCTCGGCGAGTAGAGACCCAGTACTTC.

The J gene is TRBJ2-7, the V gene TRBV27, with 13 bases aligning to TRBD2. Trimming took 6 bases from V and 2 from J; bases not matched to a gene: 4. The CDR3 spans 15 residues. Per germline, CDR1 MNHEY and CDR2 SMNVEV (reference sequence). Here the CDR3 DNA reads TGTGCCAGCAGCTCGACTAGCGGGGGGACCTACGAGCAGTACTTC. It encodes CASSSTSGGTYEQYF.

Details on this clone: Sequence at one end of the junction differs from germline and may be a read error. The chain combines TRBV29-1 with TRBJ1-2; no definite D call. The CDR3 spans 11 residues. The V gene's germline CDR1 is SQVTM and CDR2 ANQGSEA. The DNA of the CDR3 is TGCAGCGTCGAAGACCGCCACGGCTACACCTTC. This translates into CSVEDRHGYTF.